This paragraph covers one T cell receptor beta chain sequence. Its antigen is currently unknown. Library preparation (for TCRbeta) was performed with unique molecular identifiers. Each CDR3 protein is one row after TCRdb ran MiXCR on the PCR reads. Here the sample spans 100,000 or so distinct CDR3 sequences, roughly a sixth being singletons. The data stem from a study of T-cell reconstitution after alpha-beta-depleted transplantation in children. Notes on the study in general: Most T-cell counts and diversity one year after the transplant came from T cells that were newly produced. Several hundred graft clones that had expanded were reportedly the source of alpha-beta T cells about two months after transplant.

The TCR was taken from a male patient between 2 and 10 years old who had a stem cell transplant for acute lymphoblastic leukemia, so the T cells may come from the graft donor. The material was PBMCs, mostly from graft donor cells, obtained 180 days after TCRalphabeta/CD19-depleted stem cell transplant.

DNA for the CDR3: TGCAGTGCTAGTAAAACAGGCACAGATACGCAGTATTTT. Its translation: CSASKTGTDTQYF. The V and J genes are TRBV20-1 and TRBJ2-3; D is uncertain. V dropped 3 bases and J dropped 1 base, with 8 bases sitting between them. The germline CDR1 and CDR2 sequences are DFQATT and SNEGSKA (reference sequence). The CDR3 is 13 amino acids.